This T cell receptor (beta chain) was documented in a study of T cell repertoires in cytomegalovirus infection. About the research overall: Both a matching HLA type and CMV infection were indicated by public TCR beta signatures.

Details on this clonotype: Its antigen is unknown.

MiXCR, applied by TCRdb to the reads, yields one record per CDR3 protein. The top ten clones hold around 1.6% of a sample with under 300,000 distinct CDR3 sequences, over 9% of them seen once. Regarding the study as a whole: Using cumulative public TCR beta family frequency, the authors identified those who carried CMV together with the relevant HLA.

Sequenced sample: PBMCs. The sequence was collected from a human donor in good health (CMV status not recorded). Some clones in this sample may be carry-over from other donors' samples.

CDR3 DNA: TGTGCCAGCACCCGGGACTCCTTATCCTACGAGCAGTACTTC. As protein: CASTRDSLSYEQYF. The rearrangement joins TRBV14 to TRBJ2-7, with D maybe TRBD2 (6 bases). The length of the CDR3 is 14 residues. V shed 7 bases and J shed 1 base, with 14 bases lying between them. The germline V gene has CDR1 SGHDN and CDR2 FVKESK.